The following is a T cell receptor beta chain sequence with its context. The antigen is undetermined. From germline, CDR1 is KGHDR and CDR2 SFDVKD. The CDR3 sequence is 11 residues long. Between the trimmed V and J ends, which lost 12 bases and 4 bases, there was a span of 10 bases. The data are from a study of early T cells in non-severe SARS-CoV-2 infection. Overall study results and limits: The study's VDJdb matching favored anti-spike CD8 responses and missed private and CD4 specificities.

TCRdb passed the 5' RACE reads through MiXCR, listing each CDR3 protein once. This table has fewer than 65,000 distinct CDR3 sequences, about 9.3% appearing once. Sequenced input: whole blood. The receptor was derived from an adult who was a healthcare worker with PCR-confirmed SARS-CoV-2 infection or an uninfected control (not recorded which). This chain links TRBV24-1 with TRBJ2-3; D remains unclear. The CDR3 nucleotides are TGTGCCTCAGCTGGTTCAGATACGCAGTATTTT. It encodes CASAGSDTQYF.